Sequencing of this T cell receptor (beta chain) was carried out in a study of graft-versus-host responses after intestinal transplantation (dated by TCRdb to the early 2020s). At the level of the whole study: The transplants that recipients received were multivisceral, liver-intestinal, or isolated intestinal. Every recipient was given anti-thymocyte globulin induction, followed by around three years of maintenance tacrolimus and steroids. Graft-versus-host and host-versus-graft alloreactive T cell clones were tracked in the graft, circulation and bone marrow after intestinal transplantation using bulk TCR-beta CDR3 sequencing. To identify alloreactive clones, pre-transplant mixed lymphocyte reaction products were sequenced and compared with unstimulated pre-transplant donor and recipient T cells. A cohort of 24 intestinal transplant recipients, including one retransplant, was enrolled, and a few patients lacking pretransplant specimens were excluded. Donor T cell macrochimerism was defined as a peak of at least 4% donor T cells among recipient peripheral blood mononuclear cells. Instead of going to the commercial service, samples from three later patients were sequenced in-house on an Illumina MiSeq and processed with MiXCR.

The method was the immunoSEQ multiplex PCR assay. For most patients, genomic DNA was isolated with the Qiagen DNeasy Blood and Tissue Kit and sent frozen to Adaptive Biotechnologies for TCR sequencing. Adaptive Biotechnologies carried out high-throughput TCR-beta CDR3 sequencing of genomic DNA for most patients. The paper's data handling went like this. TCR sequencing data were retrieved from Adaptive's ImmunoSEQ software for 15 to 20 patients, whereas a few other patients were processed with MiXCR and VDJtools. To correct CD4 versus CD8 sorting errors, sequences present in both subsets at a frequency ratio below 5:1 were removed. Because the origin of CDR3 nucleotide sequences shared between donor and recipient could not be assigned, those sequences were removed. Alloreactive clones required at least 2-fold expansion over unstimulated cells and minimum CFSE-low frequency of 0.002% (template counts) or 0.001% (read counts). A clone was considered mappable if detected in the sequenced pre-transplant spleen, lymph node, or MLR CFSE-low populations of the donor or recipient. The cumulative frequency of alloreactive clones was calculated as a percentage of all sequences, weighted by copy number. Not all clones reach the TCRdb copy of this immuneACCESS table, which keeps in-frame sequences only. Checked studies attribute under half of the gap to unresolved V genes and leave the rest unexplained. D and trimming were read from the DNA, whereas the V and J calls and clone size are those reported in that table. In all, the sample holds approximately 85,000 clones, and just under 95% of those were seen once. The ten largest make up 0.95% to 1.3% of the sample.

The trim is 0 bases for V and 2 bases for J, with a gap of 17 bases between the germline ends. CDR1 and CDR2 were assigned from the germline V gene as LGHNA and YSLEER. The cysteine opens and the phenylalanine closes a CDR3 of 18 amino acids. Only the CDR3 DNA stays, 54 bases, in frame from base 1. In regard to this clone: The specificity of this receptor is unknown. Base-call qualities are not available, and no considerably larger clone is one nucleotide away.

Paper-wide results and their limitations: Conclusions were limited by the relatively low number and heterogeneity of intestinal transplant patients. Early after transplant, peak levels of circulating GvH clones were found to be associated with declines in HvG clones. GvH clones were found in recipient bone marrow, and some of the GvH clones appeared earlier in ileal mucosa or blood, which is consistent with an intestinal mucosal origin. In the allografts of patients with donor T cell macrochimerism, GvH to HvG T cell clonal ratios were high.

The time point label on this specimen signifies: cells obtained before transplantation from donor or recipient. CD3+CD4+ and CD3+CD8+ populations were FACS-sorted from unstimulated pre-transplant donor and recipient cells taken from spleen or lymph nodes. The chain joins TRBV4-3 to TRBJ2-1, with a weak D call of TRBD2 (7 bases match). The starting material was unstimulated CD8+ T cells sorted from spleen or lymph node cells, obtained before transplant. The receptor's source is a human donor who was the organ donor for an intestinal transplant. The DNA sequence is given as TGCGCCAGCAGCCAAGATTCCGCAGGGGACTACCCCTACAATGAGCAGTTCTTC. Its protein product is CASSQDSAGDYPYNEQFF.